Described below is a single T cell receptor beta chain sequence and its context. The participants were between about 18 and 90 years old and came from 24 US areas. In the original processing: Counts of nucleated cells, estimated from reference gene primer amplification, were obtained. Clones were sequenced by immunoSEQ multiplex PCR, and TCRdb holds only the in-frame ones, with some missing. The V and J calls and clone size come from that table; D and trimming were worked out from the DNA. The data contain about 400,000 clones, 70% to 90% of them seen just once; the ten biggest clones take up around 1.9%. This record belongs to a study of blood T cell repertoires in COVID-19. Overall study: The origin of the acute and convalescent COVID-19 samples was the United States, Italy and Spain. Sample material is recorded as cDNA or gDNA derived from T cells, B-cell-depleted T cells, or PBMCs.

Trimming removed 1 base at V and 3 bases at J, with 18 bases between. Germline CDR1 reads SGHTA; CDR2 reads FQGNSA. CDR3 length: 17 residues. The chain recombines TRBV7-2 with TRBJ2-5; weak D call: TRBD2 (5 bases). This TCR derives from a woman aged 40 to 50 with acute COVID-19. The sequencing input was PBMCs or T cells enriched from blood (not recorded which). CDR3 protein: CASSLGIGRRNEETQYF. In DNA form, the CDR3 reads TGTGCCAGCAGCTTAGGAATTGGGAGACGAAACGAAGAGACCCAGTACTTC.